This TCR beta chain emerged from a study of T cell responses to AZD1222 COVID-19 vaccine. Study summary: Pooling of second doses given at about 4 or about 12 weeks was done. Study-level results: Only a handful of AZD1222 recipients, several in all, had baseline seropositivity. Receipt of two AZD1222 doses was followed by a rise in Spike-specific TCR breadth and depth. White British people made up most donors, females outnumbered males, and clonal diversity was possibly underestimated.

Only in-frame clones appear in the TCRdb table, and some are missing; sequencing was by immunoSEQ multiplex PCR. The data contain around 83,000 clones, under 95% of them seen just once; the ten biggest clones take up about 5.2%. The CDR3 consists of 16 residues. CDR1 SEHNR and CDR2 FQNEAQ come from the germline V gene (reference sequence). V was trimmed by 6 bases and J by 8 bases, leaving 22 bases between them. This clone was found once. Its antigen is unknown. The rearrangement links TRBV7-9 to TRBJ1-4, with D tentatively TRBD1 (6 bases). The sequenced sample was peripheral blood, obtained on day 0 of AZD1222 vaccination. The TCR originated in an adult in good health. The CDR3 loop is CASSSPVRGGVEKLFF. In DNA, the CDR3 is TGTGCCAGCAGTTCCCCGGTCAGGGGAGGGGTCGAAAAACTGTTTTTT.